The clone carrying this T cell receptor (beta chain) occurred many times. The CDR3 end falls 3 residues outside the read, so it is completed with the germline J gene. Germline trimming cut 4 bases from V and 0 bases from J; bases unmatched to any gene: 6. This CDR3 spans 15 amino acids. The entry originates in a study of T cell clonality in common variable immunodeficiency. Assay: immunoSEQ multiplex PCR; the TCRdb copy retains only in-frame clones and omits some. This repertoire holds roughly 57,000 clones, and none appear only once. The chain couples TRBV5-7 to TRBJ1-1, with TRBD1 matching over 7 bases. TRBV5-7 belongs to the ORF category, with a function that is uncertain. Sequencing input: peripheral blood mononuclear cells. This sequence was found in a person between 18 and 70 years old in good health. The CDR3 sequence is CASSRGTALNTEAFF. The sequenced CDR3 bases are TGTGCCAGCAGCAGGGGGACAGCATTGAACACTGAA.